One sample yielded the 13 T cell receptor beta chains listed below, sequenced in a study of T-cell reconstitution after alpha-beta-depleted transplantation in children. During its preparation, the TCRbeta library received unique molecular identifiers. TCRdb analysed the PCR reads with MiXCR anew, one entry per CDR3 protein. The sample carries 440,000 or so distinct CDR3 sequences, 43% recorded once. This specimen consisted of PBMCs, obtained before TCRalphabeta/CD19-depleted stem cell transplant. The source of these receptors is a girl aged 2-15 years with aplastic anemia, due to receive a stem cell transplant.

This chain connects TRBV5-1 to TRBJ2-3; no clear D gene. Germline loops: CDR1 SGHRS, CDR2 YFSETQ. This CDR3 region has 14 residues. Between the trimmed V and J ends, which lost 4 bases and 7 bases, there was a span of 16 bases. DNA of the CDR3: TGCGCCAGCAGCCCCGGAATCCCCAACCATACGCAGTATTTT. This encodes CASSPGIPNHTQYF.

The chain links TRBV29-1 to TRBJ2-2; tentatively, D is TRBD1 or TRBD2 (5 bases each). The V gene's germline CDR1 is SQVTM and CDR2 ANQGSEA. CDR3 length equals 14 residues. V lost 3 bases and J lost 4, with 12 bases in between. CDR3 sequence (DNA): TGCAGCGTTGACCCTTCAGGGAGCACCGGGGAGCTGTTTTTT. Translated: CSVDPSGSTGELFF.

The J gene is TRBJ1-5, the V gene TRBV5-6, with no clear D. V was clipped by 1 base and J by 1 base, with 6 bases between them. CDR1 SGHDT and CDR2 YYEEEE come from the germline V gene. The CDR3 runs 14 residues. As DNA, the CDR3 is TGTGCCAGCAGCTTGAGGCCGAGCAATCAGCCCCAGCATTTT. Translated: CASSLRPSNQPQHF. Based on the CDR3 plus reference TRBV5-6 and TRBJ1-5, the full variable domain is DAGVTQSPTHLIKTRGQQVTLRCSPKSGHDTVSWYQQALGQGPQFIFQYYEEEERQRGNFPDRFSGHQFPNYSSELNVNALLLGDSALYLCASSLRPSNQPQHFGDGTRLSIL.

This clonotype was seen a handful of times. The chain couples TRBV12-3 or TRBV12-4 to TRBJ1-2, with a weak D call TRBD1 (5 bases). The CDR3 has 14 residues. The V end was cut by 3 bases, the J end by 5 bases, with 13 bases between. The CDR3 sequence is CASSFSNRRYGYTF. As DNA, the CDR3 is TGTGCCAGCAGTTTTAGCAACAGGCGATATGGCTACACCTTC.

This clonotype was seen a few times. V gene TRBV12-3 or TRBV12-4 combines with J gene TRBJ2-2; D is possibly TRBD1 (6 bases). The CDR3 is 14 residues long. Trimming shortened V by 3 bases and J by 6 bases, and 11 bases separated the two germline ends. The CDR3 DNA reads as TGTGCCAGCAGTTTGCAGGGGAGTTCCGGGGAGCTGTTTTTT. This codes for CASSLQGSSGELFF.

Only a few counts were recorded for this clonotype. This sequence joins TRBV6-5 and TRBJ1-1; D remains unclear. Trimming cost V 0 bases and J 0 bases, with 2 bases left between them. Germline V gene lookup returns CDR1 MNHEY and CDR2 SVGAGI. CDR3 size: 13 residues. CDR3 amino acids: CASSYSLNTEAFF. The CDR3 nucleotides are TGTGCCAGCAGTTACTCGTTGAACACTGAAGCTTTCTTT.

The rearrangement joins TRBV20-1 to TRBJ1-5; D gene unclear. Trimming took 3 bases from V and 7 from J, leaving 7 bases between them. This CDR3 is built from 11 residues. Germline CDR1 and CDR2: DFQATT and SNEGSKA (reference sequence). As DNA, the CDR3 is TGCAGTGCTAGTCTCCAGCAGCCCCAGCATTTT. It encodes CSASLQQPQHF.

The J gene is TRBJ2-1, the V gene TRBV18; D call uncertain. Germline assignment: CDR1 KGHSH and CDR2 LQKENI. Trimming removed 3 bases at V and 9 bases at J, with 12 bases between. This CDR3 spans 13 amino acids. The CDR3 protein is CASSPSGNSEQFF. CDR3 nucleotide sequence: TGTGCCAGCTCACCGAGTGGAAACAGTGAGCAGTTCTTC. The complete variable domain, with remaining parts taken from reference TRBV18 and TRBJ2-1, reads NAGVMQNPRHLVRRRGQEARLRCSPMKGHSHVYWYRQLPEEGLKFMVYLQKENIIDESGMPKERFSAEFPKEGPSILRIQQVVRGDSAAYFCASSPSGNSEQFFGPGTRLTVL.

This clonotype came up a few times. The rearrangement joins TRBV7-3 to TRBJ1-1, with 9 bases aligning to TRBD1. Germline V gene data show CDR1 as SGHTA and CDR2 as FQGTGA. The CDR3 spans 13 residues. Unmatched junction bases numbered 2, after V lost 5 bases and J lost 4 bases. The DNA of the CDR3 is TGTGCCAGCAGCATGGGACAGGGCACTGAAGCTTTCTTT. Translated: CASSMGQGTEAFF.

This clonotype was observed at least ten times. The DNA for the CDR3 is TGTGCCAGCAGCTTAGGTGGGACAAGGGGAAATCAGCCCCAGCATTTT. Protein: CASSLGGTRGNQPQHF. The chain carries TRBV11-2 and TRBJ1-5; tentatively, D is TRBD1 (6 bases). The CDR3 totals 16 residues. Germline V gives CDR1 SGHAT, CDR2 FQNNGV. With 1 base removed from V and 4 bases from J, the gap between germline ends came to 14 bases.

This clonotype appeared a few times. The genes are TRBV20-1 and TRBJ1-5, with 7 bases fitting TRBD1. The CDR3 length is 16 residues. The junction had 10 bases not matched to a gene; V was cut back by 0 bases and J by 5 bases. The V gene's germline CDR1 is DFQATT and CDR2 SNEGSKA (reference sequence). CDR3 in amino acids: CSARDKAGGIHQPQHF. The CDR3 DNA reads as TGCAGTGCTAGAGATAAGGCAGGGGGGATCCATCAGCCCCAGCATTTT.

This clonotype was counted between two and nine times. This chain connects TRBV12-3 or TRBV12-4 to TRBJ1-6; D is unclear. The CDR3 length is 15 residues. Trimming pared 3 bases from V and 5 bases from J, leaving 11 bases between. CDR3 coding DNA: TGTGCCAGCAGTTTCTTAAGGAACCATAATTCACCCCTCCACTTT. Protein product: CASSFLRNHNSPLHF.

This clonotype was observed a handful of times. The chain recombines TRBV5-6 with TRBJ2-1, with TRBD1 matching 9 bases. The CDR3 totals 17 residues. Germline V gene data show CDR1 as SGHDT and CDR2 as YYEEEE. V shed 0 bases, J shed 4 bases, and the junction held 8 bases outside the gene matches. The CDR3 sequence is CASSLAWDRAGYNEQFF. The CDR3 region has the DNA TGTGCCAGCAGCTTGGCCTGGGACAGGGCGGGTTACAATGAGCAGTTCTTC.